The 15 T cell receptor beta chains given below trace back to one sample, sequenced in a study of post-analysis software for immune sequencing data. Study outcomes and limitations: With TRBV5-6, TRBV5-1 and TRBV20-1 included, about five TRBV segments were more frequent in patients than in controls.

Included in the TCR beta cDNA libraries were unique molecular identifiers. Each CDR3 protein gets one entry after TCRdb re-called the PCR reads with MiXCR. The sample comprises about 770,000 distinct CDR3 sequences, 46% of which are singletons, and 4.9% rests with the top ten. Their specific antigens are unknown. The specimen was blood. The receptors stem from a girl under 18 with multiple sclerosis.

On this clonotype itself: A much larger clone differs from this one at a single base, so this may be a read error. This chain joins TRBV6-2 or TRBV6-3 and TRBJ2-4; TRBD1 matches 7 bases. Matching the DNA end better, TRBJ2-7 makes the J call doubtful. The germline gives CDR1 MNHEY, CDR2 SVGEGT. The CDR3 loop spans 18 amino acids. CDR3 nucleotides: TGTGCCAGCAGTTACAATAAGAACAGGGGCCGGCAGGGCTACGAGCAGTACTTC. This translates into CASSYNKNRGRQGYEQYF.

The rearrangement joins TRBV12-3 or TRBV12-4 to TRBJ1-1, with TRBD1 matching 9 bases. The J segment lost 1 base and the V segment lost 5 bases, leaving 11 bases of the junction unmatched. The CDR3 spans 17 residues. The CDR3 nucleotides read TGTGCCAGCAGTCCTACCGGGACAGGGACCTCGAACACTGAAGCTTTCTTT. Residues: CASSPTGTGTSNTEAFF.

The chain links TRBV20-1 to TRBJ2-3; D may be TRBD1 (5 bases). V was clipped by 4 bases and J by 2 bases, with 22 bases between them. Germline CDR1 DFQATT, CDR2 SNEGSKA (reference sequence). This CDR3 comprises 17 residues. The CDR3 sequence is CSANQVIRDISTDTQYF. In DNA, the CDR3 is TGCAGTGCTAATCAAGTTATCAGGGATATCTCCACAGATACGCAGTATTTT.

This chain connects TRBV5-1 to TRBJ2-3, with TRBD2 identical over 15 bases. Germline assignment: CDR1 SGHRS and CDR2 YFSETQ. The V and J ends lost 4 bases and 3 bases, in that order; junction bases with no gene match: 9. This CDR3 has 18 amino acids. The CDR3 DNA reads as TGCGCCAGCAGCAGGGGACTAGCGGGAGGCTGGGCGACAGATACGCAGTATTTT. It is translated as CASSRGLAGGWATDTQYF.

The V call is TRBV6-5, the J call TRBJ2-1, with TRBD1 matching 8 bases. Losses at the gene ends were 5 bases for V and 4 bases for J; bases not matched to a gene: 7. This CDR3 spans 15 amino acids. Per germline, CDR1 MNHEY and CDR2 SVGAGI. Written as DNA, the CDR3 is TGTGCCAGCAGTCCCTCAGGGGGCTTATACAATGAGCAGTTCTTC. It yields the protein CASSPSGGLYNEQFF.

CDR3 in amino acids: CSARVADYNEQFF. The CDR3 DNA sequence: TGCAGTGCTAGAGTAGCGGATTACAATGAGCAGTTCTTC. V and J are TRBV20-1 and TRBJ2-1; maybe TRBD2 (6 bases). The CDR3 totals 13 residues. Trimming left V 1 base short and J 4 bases short, with 8 bases between. Germline CDR1 DFQATT, CDR2 SNEGSKA (reference sequence).

The rearrangement joins TRBV15 to TRBJ2-1, with TRBD1 matching 8 bases. The CDR3 is made up of 16 amino acids. Losses at the gene ends were 0 bases for V and 5 bases for J; bases not matched to a gene: 6. Germline loops: CDR1 LNHNV, CDR2 YYDKDF (reference sequence). The CDR3 bases are TGTGCCACCAGCAGAGATCCACAGGGGGTTAACAATGAGCAGTTCTTC. Its protein product is CATSRDPQGVNNEQFF. The full variable domain, completed using reference TRBV15 and TRBJ2-1, is DAMVIQNPRYQVTQFGKPVTLSCSQTLNHNVMYWYQQKSSQAPKLLFHYYDKDFNNEADTPDNFQSRRPNTSFCFLDIRSPGLGDTAMYLCATSRDPQGVNNEQFFGPGTRLTVL.

This chain uses TRBV12-3 or TRBV12-4 with TRBJ2-7, with TRBD2 identical over 13 bases. The DNA end is more similar to TRBJ2-5, so the J call may be wrong. This CDR3 region has 16 residues. DNA of the CDR3: TGTGCCAGCAGCCAAGGACTAGCGGGAGCCGGGGAGACCCAGTACTTC. Translated, it gives CASSQGLAGAGETQYF.

The chain combines TRBV9 with TRBJ2-3, with a tentative D call TRBD2 (5 bases). CDR3 length: 14 residues. The V gene lost 4 bases and the J gene lost 1 base, with 10 bases spanning the gap. CDR1 is SGDLS and CDR2 is YYNGEE in the germline V gene. CDR3 amino acids: CASSILGGTDTQYF. CDR3 coding DNA: TGTGCCAGCAGCATACTAGGTGGCACAGATACGCAGTATTTT.

The chain is built from TRBV4-1 and TRBJ2-1; 13 bases match TRBD2. CDR1 and CDR2 from the germline V gene are MGHRA and YSYEKL. The CDR3 runs to 17 residues. V lost 0 bases to trimming and J lost 10 bases; unmatched junction nucleotides: 9. CDR3 in DNA: TGCGCCAGCAGCCAAGAGGGGACTAGCGGGATTTTCGGCGAGCAGTTCTTC. Residues: CASSQEGTSGIFGEQFF.

This clonotype was observed a few times. This chain links TRBV27 with TRBJ1-1; D perhaps matches TRBD1 (6 bases). The CDR3 consists of 15 residues. Germline V lookup: CDR1 MNHEY, CDR2 SMNVEV (reference sequence). Trimming shortened V by 6 bases and J by 2 bases, and 16 bases separated the two germline ends. The DNA of the CDR3 is TGTGCCAGCAGCCCTTCAGGGGCGGGAAACACTGAAGCTTTCTTT. It specifies CASSPSGAGNTEAFF.

This clonotype has a handful of counts. This chain joins TRBV29-1 and TRBJ1-2, with 8 bases matching TRBD1. The V and J ends lost 6 bases and 4 bases, in that order; junction bases with no gene match: 10. The CDR3 consists of 14 residues. Germline V gene data show CDR1 as SQVTM and CDR2 as ANQGSEA. CDR3 protein: CSVGQGRGSYGYTF. CDR3 DNA sequence: TGCAGCGTCGGACAGGGAAGGGGAAGCTATGGCTACACCTTC.

V and J are TRBV6-4 and TRBJ2-1; TRBD2 matches 8 bases. V shed 3 bases, J shed 8 bases, and the junction held 3 bases outside the gene matches. This CDR3 region has 13 residues. Germline values: CDR1 MRHNA, CDR2 SNTAGT. The CDR3 DNA reads TGTGCCAGCAGTGAGGGACTAGACTATGAGCAGTTCTTC. Translating gives CASSEGLDYEQFF.

The chain has TRBV2 and TRBJ2-7; 7 bases line up with TRBD1. The V segment lost 1 base and the J segment 4 bases; nucleotides outside the gene matches: 7. This CDR3 spans 15 amino acids. CDR1 is SNHLY, CDR2 FYNNEI, per germline. The CDR3 DNA reads as TGTGCCAGCAGTGAAGACAGGGGACCCTTATACGAGCAGTACTTC. Its protein product is CASSEDRGPLYEQYF.

The chain carries TRBV5-6 and TRBJ1-2; 12 nucleotides line up with TRBD1. V dropped 4 bases and J dropped 8; count of bases not matched to a gene: 15. CDR3 length: 17 amino acids. Germline CDR1 reads SGHDT; CDR2 reads YYEEEE. CDR3 in amino acids: CASSLSNGIGTGGGYTF. CDR3 bases: TGTGCCAGCAGCCTGAGTAATGGGATCGGGACAGGGGGCGGCTACACCTTC. Based on the CDR3 plus reference TRBV5-6 and TRBJ1-2, the full variable domain is DAGVTQSPTHLIKTRGQQVTLRCSPKSGHDTVSWYQQALGQGPQFIFQYYEEEERQRGNFPDRFSGHQFPNYSSELNVNALLLGDSALYLCASSLSNGIGTGGGYTFGSGTRLTVV.